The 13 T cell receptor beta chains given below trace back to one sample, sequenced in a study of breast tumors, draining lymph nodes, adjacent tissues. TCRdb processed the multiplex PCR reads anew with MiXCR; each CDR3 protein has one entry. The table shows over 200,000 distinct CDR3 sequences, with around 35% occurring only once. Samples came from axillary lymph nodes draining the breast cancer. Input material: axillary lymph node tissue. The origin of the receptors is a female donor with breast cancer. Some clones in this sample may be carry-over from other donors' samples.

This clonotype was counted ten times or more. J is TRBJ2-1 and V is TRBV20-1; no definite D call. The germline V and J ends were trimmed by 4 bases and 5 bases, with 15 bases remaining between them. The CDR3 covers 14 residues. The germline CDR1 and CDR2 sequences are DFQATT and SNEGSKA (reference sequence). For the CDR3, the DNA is TGCAGTGCTACCCCTGCCCGATCGAACAATGAGCAGTTCTTC. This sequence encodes CSATPARSNNEQFF.

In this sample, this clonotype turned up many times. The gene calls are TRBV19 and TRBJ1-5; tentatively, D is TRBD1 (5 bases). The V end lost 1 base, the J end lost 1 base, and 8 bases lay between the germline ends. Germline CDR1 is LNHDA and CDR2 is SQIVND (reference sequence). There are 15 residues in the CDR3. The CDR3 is CASSIVWGSNQPQHF. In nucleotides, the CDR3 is TGTGCCAGTAGTATAGTTTGGGGGAGCAATCAGCCCCAGCATTTT.

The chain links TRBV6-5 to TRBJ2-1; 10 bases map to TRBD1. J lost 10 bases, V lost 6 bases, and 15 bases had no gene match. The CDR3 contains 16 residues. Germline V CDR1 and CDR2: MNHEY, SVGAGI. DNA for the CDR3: TGTGCCAGCAGGACAGGGGGCGCGCTCAAATCCTCCGAGCAGTTCTTC. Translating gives CASRTGGALKSSEQFF.

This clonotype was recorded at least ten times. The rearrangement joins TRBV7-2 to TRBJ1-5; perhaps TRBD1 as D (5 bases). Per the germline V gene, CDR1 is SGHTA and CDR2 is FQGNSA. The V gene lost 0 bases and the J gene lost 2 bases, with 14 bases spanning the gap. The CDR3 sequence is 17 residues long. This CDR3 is CASSLALGVEGNQPQHF. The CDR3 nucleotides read TGTGCCAGCAGCTTAGCGCTAGGGGTTGAGGGCAATCAGCCCCAGCATTTT.

As DNA, the CDR3 is TGTGCCAGCAGCGTAGGGGACAGGGGGAATGAGCAGTATTTT. Amino acid sequence: CASSVGDRGNEQYF. This chain joins TRBV9 and TRBJ2-3, with 11 bases fitting TRBD1. Germline V CDR1 and CDR2: SGDLS, YYNGEE. Trimming removed 0 bases from V and 11 bases from J; junction bases left unmatched: 5. CDR3 length: 14 residues.

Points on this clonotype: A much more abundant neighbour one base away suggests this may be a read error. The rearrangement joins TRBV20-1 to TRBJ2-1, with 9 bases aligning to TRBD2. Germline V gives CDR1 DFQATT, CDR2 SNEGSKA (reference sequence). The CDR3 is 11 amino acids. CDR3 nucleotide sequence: TGCAGTGCTTCTAGCGGGGCTGAGCAGTCCTTC. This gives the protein CSASSGAEQSF.

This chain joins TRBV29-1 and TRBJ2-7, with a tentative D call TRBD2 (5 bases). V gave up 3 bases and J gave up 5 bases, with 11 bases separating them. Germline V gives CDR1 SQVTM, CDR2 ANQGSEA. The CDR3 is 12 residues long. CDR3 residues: CSVDDGVDEQYF. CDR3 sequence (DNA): TGCAGCGTTGATGACGGGGTTGACGAGCAGTACTTC.

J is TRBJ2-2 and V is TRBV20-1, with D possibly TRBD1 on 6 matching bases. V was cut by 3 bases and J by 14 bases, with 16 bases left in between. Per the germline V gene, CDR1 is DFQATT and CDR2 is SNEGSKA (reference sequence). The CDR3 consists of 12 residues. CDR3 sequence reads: CSASSAAGTLFF. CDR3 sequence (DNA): TGCAGTGCTAGTTCTGCCGCAGGGACACTGTTTTTT.

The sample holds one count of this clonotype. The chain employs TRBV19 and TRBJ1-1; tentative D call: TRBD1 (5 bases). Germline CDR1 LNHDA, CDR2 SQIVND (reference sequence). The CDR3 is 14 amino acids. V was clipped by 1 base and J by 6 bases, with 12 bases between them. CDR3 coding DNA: TGTGCCAGTAGTATAGGCGGGGGTCCGGCTGAAGCTTTCTTT. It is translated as CASSIGGGPAEAFF.

CDR3 in amino acids: CASSRNPQGYQETQYF. For the CDR3, the DNA is TGTGCCAGCAGCCGGAATCCACAGGGGTACCAAGAGACCCAGTACTTC. This sequence joins TRBV7-6 and TRBJ2-5; the match to TRBD1 covers 7 bases. The trim removed 5 bases at V and 0 bases at J, leaving 9 bases unmatched. Germline values: CDR1 SGHVS, CDR2 FNYEAQ. The CDR3 spans 16 residues.

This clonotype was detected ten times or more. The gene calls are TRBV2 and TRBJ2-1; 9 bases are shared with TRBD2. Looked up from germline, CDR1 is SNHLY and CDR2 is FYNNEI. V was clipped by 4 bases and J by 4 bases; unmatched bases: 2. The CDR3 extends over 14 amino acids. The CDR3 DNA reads TGTGCCAGCAGTGTCAGCGGGGGGTACAATGAGCAGTTCTTC. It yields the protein CASSVSGGYNEQFF.

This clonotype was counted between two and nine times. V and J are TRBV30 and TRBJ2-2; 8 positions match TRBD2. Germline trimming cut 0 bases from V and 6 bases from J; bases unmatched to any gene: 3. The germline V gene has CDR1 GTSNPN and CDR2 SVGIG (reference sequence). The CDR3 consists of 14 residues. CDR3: CAWSVRAGAGELFF. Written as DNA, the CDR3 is TGTGCCTGGAGTGTACGAGCGGGAGCCGGGGAGCTGTTTTTT. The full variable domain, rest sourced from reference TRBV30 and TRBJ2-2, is SQTIHQWPATLVQPVGSPLSLECTVEGTSNPNLYWYRQAAGRGLQLLFYSVGIGQISSEVPQNLSASRPQDRQFILSSKKLLLSDSGFYLCAWSVRAGAGELFFGEGSRLTVL.

The DNA for the CDR3 is TGTGCCTCACGAGGGGGACAGGGGGTTAATCCCCTCCACTTT. The encoded protein is CASRGGQGVNPLHF. The J gene is TRBJ1-6, the V gene TRBV2; TRBD1 matches 11 bases. Germline-derived CDR1 and CDR2 are SNHLY and FYNNEI. After removal of 11 bases from V and 13 bases from J, the junction contained 13 bases not matched to a gene. This CDR3 spans 14 amino acids.